The 20 T cell receptor beta chains listed next were all sequenced from one sample in a study of human T cells and chemical hapten exposure listed by TCRdb under 2021. This sample's time point label indicates: pre-sensitization, week 0. Reading the label with the study, this specimen's treatment or condition is: therapeutic diphenylcyclopropenone sensitization with weekly scalp DPC. Library generation was performed with RACE. The sequencer was a NextSeq 500. The public reads were run again by TCRdb, first through fastp at Q25 and then through MiXCR, and only productive beta chains were kept. Identical CDR3 proteins give one entry, which carries the most common genes and DNA. The sample includes 99,000 or so distinct CDR3 sequences, with about a tenth observed a single time. Around 3.1% of the sample is in the top ten clones. The sequencing used whole blood, collected in connection with sensitization to the hapten diphenylcyclopropenone (DPC). Receptors originate from a woman aged 55-70 years with alopecia areata. Some clones in this sample may be carry-over from other donors' samples.

This clonotype occurred many times. The chain has TRBV12-3 or TRBV12-4 and TRBJ2-5, with 10 bases aligning to TRBD2. There are 16 residues in the CDR3. V was clipped by 6 bases and J by 6 bases; unmatched bases: 13. In nucleotides, the CDR3 is TGTGCCAGCAGCAAGCTAGCGGGGGTCTTCAGAAAGACCCAGTACTTC. Its protein product is CASSKLAGVFRKTQYF.

This clonotype occurred many times. The rearrangement links TRBV27 to TRBJ2-3; D may be TRBD1 or TRBD2 (5 bases each). Between the trimmed V and J ends, which lost 4 bases and 6 bases, there was a span of 11 bases. Germline lookup yields CDR1 MNHEY and CDR2 SMNVEV (reference sequence). This CDR3 region has 13 residues. The CDR3 is CASSSRGQDTQYF. In DNA form, the CDR3 reads TGTGCCAGCAGTTCGAGGGGCCAGGATACGCAGTATTTT.

This clonotype was recorded at least ten times. The CDR3: CAGGEEGYEQYF. CDR3 in DNA: TGTGCCGGTGGGGAAGAGGGGTACGAGCAGTACTTC. V and J are TRBV6-2 or TRBV6-3 and TRBJ2-7; D possibly matches TRBD1 or TRBD2 (5 bases each). V shed 11 bases and J shed 4 bases, with 15 bases lying between them. The CDR3 has 12 amino acids. The germline gives CDR1 MNHEY, CDR2 SVGEGT.

At least ten counts were recorded for this clonotype. The CDR3 DNA sequence: TGCAGTGCCTCATCCGCAGCGGGGGGTTCGTTCTTC. This sequence encodes CSASSAAGGSFF. The chain links TRBV20-1 to TRBJ2-1; 9 bases are a match to TRBD2. This CDR3 has 12 residues. V lost 6 bases and J lost 15; bases outside the gene matches: 12. Germline values: CDR1 DFQATT, CDR2 SNEGSKA (reference sequence).

About this clonotype itself: Since a much larger clone is just one base distant, this may be a read error. The chain couples TRBV29-1 to TRBJ1-1; unclear D gene. The CDR3 runs to 13 residues. Per the germline V gene, CDR1 is SQVTM and CDR2 is ANQGSEA. The CDR3 DNA sequence: TGCAGCGTCACCTGGGTACGGAGCCCTGAAGCTGTCTTT. This sequence encodes CSVTWVRSPEAVF.

This clonotype was observed a handful of times. The rearrangement joins TRBV29-1 to TRBJ2-2; D unresolved. The V end was cut by 5 bases, the J end by 5 bases, with 6 bases between. The CDR3 has 11 amino acids. Germline-derived CDR1 and CDR2 are SQVTM and ANQGSEA. The CDR3 bases are TGCAGCGTTTGGGAAACCGGGGAGCTGTTTTTT. It codes for CSVWETGELFF.

This clonotype was seen a single time. This sequence joins TRBV5-1 and TRBJ1-5; D is unresolved. This CDR3 region has 13 residues. Deletions cut 0 bases from V and 5 bases from J, with 6 bases between. Germline V lookup: CDR1 SGHRS, CDR2 YFSETQ. CDR3 nucleotide sequence: TGCGCCAGCAGCTTGGGACAAGATCAGCCCCAGCATTTT. Translating gives CASSLGQDQPQHF.

In this sample, this clonotype turned up many times. The V gene is TRBV19, the J gene TRBJ1-5; TRBD1 agrees at 8 bases. Trimming at V came to 4 bases and at J to 6 bases, leaving 11 bases not matched to a gene. The CDR3 is made up of 16 amino acids. CDR1 and CDR2 from the germline V gene are LNHDA and SQIVND (reference sequence). DNA for the CDR3: TGTGCCAGTAGTAGTCGAACAGGGGGGATGATTCAGCCCCAGCATTTT. Amino acid sequence: CASSSRTGGMIQPQHF.

V and J are TRBV7-2 and TRBJ2-1; TRBD1 might be the D (7 bases). Germline CDR1 is SGHTA and CDR2 is FQGNSA. The V gene lost 1 base and the J gene lost 8 bases, with 18 bases spanning the gap. CDR3 length: 16 residues. In DNA form, the CDR3 reads TGTGCCAGCAGCTTAGTTGGAGGGGGCCGTTCCGATGAGCAGTTCTTC. It translates to CASSLVGGGRSDEQFF.

V usage is TRBV19 and J usage is TRBJ1-2, with 9 bases matching TRBD1. The J segment lost 8 bases and the V segment lost 4 bases, leaving 5 bases of the junction unmatched. The CDR3 is 13 amino acids. Looked up from germline, CDR1 is LNHDA and CDR2 is SQIVND (reference sequence). This CDR3 is CASSKQGAWGYTF. DNA for the CDR3: TGTGCCAGTAGTAAACAGGGGGCCTGGGGCTACACCTTC.

The sample holds many counts of this clonotype. The chain is built from TRBV7-8 and TRBJ1-4, with 11 bases matching TRBD1. Germline V gene sequence: CDR1 SGHVS, CDR2 FQNEAQ. V gave up 5 bases and J gave up 7 bases; unmatched junction bases: 9. The CDR3 length is 16 residues. The CDR3 DNA is TGTGCCAGCAGCCCGCCCACCGGGACAGGGGGTGAAAAACTGTTTTTT. Translation: CASSPPTGTGGEKLFF.

The rearrangement joins TRBV3-2 to TRBJ1-2; the D segment call TRBD1 is taken from the table without a DNA check. TRBV3-2 is annotated as a pseudogene. CDR3 length: 17 residues. The CDR3 loop is CASSRIQGAGGNYGYTF. Here the CDR3 DNA reads TGTGCCAGCAGCCGGATACAGGGAGCAGGGGGTAACTATGGCTACACCTTC.

This clonotype was detected ten times or more. The chain employs TRBV11-2 and TRBJ2-2; D is unresolved. This CDR3 region has 15 residues. Germline V CDR1 and CDR2: SGHAT, FQNNGV. Trimming shortened V by 5 bases and J by 7 bases, and 17 bases separated the two germline ends. CDR3 loop: CASSLPTLGIGELFF. As DNA, the CDR3 is TGTGCCAGCAGCCTACCCACACTCGGTATCGGGGAGCTGTTTTTT.

This clonotype showed up many times. The chain links TRBV5-1 to TRBJ2-2; D gene uncertain. This CDR3 is built from 14 residues. From germline, CDR1 is SGHRS and CDR2 YFSETQ. The V gene lost 0 bases and the J gene lost 6 bases, with 9 bases spanning the gap. CDR3 coding DNA: TGCGCCAGCAGCTTGGTAATCAGTGCCGGGGAGCTGTTTTTT. Its protein product is CASSLVISAGELFF. Full variable domain (remainder filled in from reference TRBV5-1 and TRBJ2-2): KAGVTQTPRYLIKTRGQQVTLSCSPISGHRSVSWYQQTPGQGLQFLFEYFSETQRNKGNFPGRFSGRQFSNSRSEMNVSTLELGDSALYLCASSLVISAGELFFGEGSRLTVL.

This clonotype came up many times. This chain joins TRBV7-2 and TRBJ2-1, with 7 bases fitting TRBD1. V shed 5 bases and J 7 bases; nucleotides not matched to a gene: 11. Looked up from germline, CDR1 is SGHTA and CDR2 is FQGNSA. The CDR3 is 15 amino acids. The CDR3 spells CASSQTGRGINEQFF. In DNA, the CDR3 is TGTGCCAGCAGCCAGACAGGGAGAGGAATTAATGAGCAGTTCTTC.

Concerning this clonotype: This clone may be a read error of a much larger clone one base away. V and J are TRBV7-8 and TRBJ2-3; no reliable D call. Germline CDR1 reads SGHVS; CDR2 reads FQNEAQ. This CDR3 is built from 14 residues. V gave up 5 bases and J gave up 4 bases, with 13 bases separating them. The CDR3, as DNA: TGTGCCAGCAGCCCGTCCGGGCCCCCAGATACGCAGTATTTT. Translation: CASSPSGPPDTQYF.

This clonotype was seen at least ten times. The V call is TRBV18, the J call TRBJ1-3; TRBD1 matches 7 bases. With V trimmed by 2 bases and J by 0 bases, 7 bases remained unmatched. The germline CDR1 and CDR2 sequences are KGHSH and LQKENI. The CDR3 runs 17 residues. CDR3 DNA sequence: TGTGCCAGCTCACCAACTGCAGGGGGGAGCTCTGGAAACACCATATATTTT. It encodes CASSPTAGGSSGNTIYF.

V is TRBV30 and J is TRBJ2-7; TRBD1 agrees at 12 bases. Trimming removed 2 bases from V and 4 bases from J; junction bases left unmatched: 3. From germline, CDR1 is GTSNPN and CDR2 SVGIG (reference sequence). This CDR3 has 14 amino acids. CDR3: CAWSRDRGLYEQYF. CDR3 DNA sequence: TGTGCCTGGAGTCGGGACAGGGGGCTTTACGAGCAGTACTTC.

This clonotype was detected ten times or more. V and J are TRBV6-1 and TRBJ1-1; TRBD1 agrees at 9 bases. CDR3 length: 13 amino acids. The trim removed 5 bases at V and 8 bases at J, leaving 6 bases unmatched. The germline CDR1 and CDR2 sequences are MNHNS and SASEGT. The DNA of the CDR3 is TGTGCCAGCAGTATTCGACAGGGGGGAGAAGCTTTCTTT. Translated, it gives CASSIRQGGEAFF.

The chain carries TRBV20-1 and TRBJ2-7, with 8 bases matching TRBD1. Germline V gene data show CDR1 as DFQATT and CDR2 as SNEGSKA (reference sequence). The CDR3 contains 14 residues. The J segment lost 3 bases and the V segment lost 1 base, leaving 5 bases of the junction unmatched. The chain's CDR3 is CSARAGGGHYEQYF. The CDR3 DNA reads TGCAGTGCTAGAGCAGGGGGCGGCCACTACGAGCAGTACTTC.